The 32 T cell receptor beta chains reported below all come from one sample, sequenced in a study of blood T cell repertoires in COVID-19 (dated by TCRdb to 2018 to 2020). The library was produced with the immunoSEQ multiplex PCR assay. What TCRdb holds here is the immuneACCESS table cut down to in-frame rearrangements. Part of the clones is not present; checked against another copy, under half of the missing clones reflect an unresolved V gene, and the others are unexplained. This sample holds tens of thousands of clones; 65% to 90% were observed only once. The ten biggest clones cover 3.5% to 4.5% of the sample. The sequencing input was peripheral blood. These receptors were obtained from a man in his 60s with acute or convalescent COVID-19.

As concerns this clone: This same CDR3 is encoded by further DNA sequences in the sample. The chain carries TRBV19 and TRBJ2-7, with 7 bases fitting TRBD1. Germline lookup yields CDR1 LNHDA and CDR2 SQIVND (reference sequence). This CDR3 comprises 14 residues. The V segment lost 5 bases and the J segment 0 bases; nucleotides outside the gene matches: 4. Written as DNA, the CDR3 is TGTGCCAGTAGTTCGGACAGGAACTCCTACGAGCAGTACTTC. Encoded protein: CASSSDRNSYEQYF.

The CDR3 DNA follows: TGCAGTGCTAGGGAGGGGGAAAAACTGTTTTTT. Protein: CSAREGEKLFF. The chain joins TRBV20-1 to TRBJ1-4; perhaps TRBD1 as D (5 bases). CDR3 length: 11 residues. Per germline, CDR1 DFQATT and CDR2 SNEGSKA (reference sequence). The V end lost 3 bases, the J end lost 8 bases, and 7 bases lay between the germline ends.

V is TRBV7-2 and J is TRBJ2-7, with D possibly being TRBD1 (5 bases). V was trimmed by 5 bases and J by 4 bases, leaving 18 bases between them. Germline-derived CDR1 and CDR2 are SGHTA and FQGNSA. CDR3 length: 15 amino acids. CDR3 sequence (DNA): TGTGCCAGCAGCGTCCAGGGATCTCTCGGTTACGAGCAGTACTTC. Protein: CASSVQGSLGYEQYF. The variable domain in full, completed from reference TRBV7-2 and TRBJ2-7, reads GAGVSQSPSNKVTEKGKDVELRCDPISGHTALYWYRQSLGQGLEFLIYFQGNSAPDKSGLPSDRFSAERTGGSVSTLTIQRTQQEDSAVYLCASSVQGSLGYEQYFGPGTRLTVT.

This clone came up a few times. This sequence joins TRBV5-4 and TRBJ2-7, with D tentatively TRBD2 (6 bases). The CDR3 spans 14 residues. CDR1 and CDR2 from the germline V gene are SGHNT and YYREEE (reference sequence). The V end lost 1 base, the J end lost 2 bases, and 10 bases lay between the germline ends. The CDR3 sequence is CASSLRGLAYEQYF. For the CDR3, the DNA is TGTGCCAGCAGCTTGCGGGGACTCGCCTACGAGCAGTACTTC.

The chain is built from TRBV9 and TRBJ2-3; 9 positions agree with TRBD2. V dropped 3 bases and J dropped 3; count of bases not matched to a gene: 5. Germline assignment: CDR1 SGDLS and CDR2 YYNGEE. This CDR3 has 15 amino acids. CDR3 nucleotides: TGTGCCAGCAGCGGCGGACTAGCGCTTACAGATACGCAGTATTTT. The encoded protein is CASSGGLALTDTQYF.

The chain has TRBV18 and TRBJ1-1; 9 bases line up with TRBD1. The germline CDR1 and CDR2 sequences are KGHSH and LQKENI. This CDR3 has 12 residues. J was trimmed by 4 bases and V by 10 bases; bases with no gene match: 4. The DNA of the CDR3 is TGTGCCACCGGGACAGGGTTCACTGAAGCTTTCTTT. It yields the protein CATGTGFTEAFF.

The genes are TRBV3-1 (or the pseudogene TRBV3-2) and TRBJ1-1, with D perhaps TRBD1 (5 bases). Germline CDR1 reads LGHDT; CDR2 reads YNNKEL (reference sequence). The ends were cut back, 4 bases at V and 0 bases at J, with 9 bases in the middle. The CDR3 sequence is 14 residues long. CDR3 sequence reads: CASSPSGMNTEAFF. For the CDR3, the DNA is TGTGCCAGCAGCCCCTCAGGGATGAACACTGAAGCTTTCTTT.

This clone was seen only once. The chain uses TRBV7-3 and TRBJ2-2, with D hard to call. This CDR3 has 14 residues. Germline CDR1 is SGHTA and CDR2 is FQGTGA. The V end was cut by 5 bases, the J end by 2 bases, with 9 bases between. The CDR3 DNA reads TGTGCCAGCAGCCCCGAAGCCAACACCGGGGAGCTGTTTTTT. Translation gives CASSPEANTGELFF.

The sample holds a few counts of this clone. This rearrangement joins TRBV11-3 to TRBJ2-3, with 11 bases that match TRBD2. Germline CDR1 and CDR2: SGHNT and YENEEA. The CDR3 contains 16 residues. The J segment lost 6 bases and the V segment lost 6 bases, leaving 11 bases of the junction unmatched. CDR3 sequence (DNA): TGTGCCAGCAGTCAATTTACTAGCGGGGGTAGGGATACGCAGTATTTT. This gives the protein CASSQFTSGGRDTQYF.

The chain links TRBV5-6 to TRBJ2-1, with unresolved D. The V and J ends lost 5 bases and 0 bases respectively, with 6 bases between them. Germline V CDR1 and CDR2: SGHDT, YYEEEE. The CDR3 runs 13 residues. The CDR3 nucleotides read TGTGCCAGCAGGACTGGCTCCTACAATGAGCAGTTCTTC. It yields the protein CASRTGSYNEQFF.

The V call is TRBV30, the J call TRBJ2-5, with D perhaps matching TRBD2 (5 bases). CDR3 length: 12 amino acids. Trimming took off 5 bases at V and 3 bases at J, with 10 bases between the two ends. CDR1 is GTSNPN, CDR2 SVGIG, per germline (reference sequence). CDR3 amino acids: CAWGLGEETQYF. Written as DNA, the CDR3 is TGTGCCTGGGGACTCGGAGAAGAGACCCAGTACTTC.

This clone came up a few times. The V and J genes are TRBV29-1 and TRBJ1-2; TRBD1 matches 7 bases. CDR3 size: 12 residues. From germline, CDR1 is SQVTM and CDR2 ANQGSEA. The trim removed 7 bases at V and 4 bases at J, leaving 6 bases unmatched. CDR3 bases: TGCAGCGGAGGACAGGCAGCCTATGGCTACACCTTC. Translating gives CSGGQAAYGYTF.

The chain combines TRBV19 with TRBJ1-1; D is perhaps TRBD1 (5 bases). Trimming removed 3 bases at V and 7 bases at J, with 12 bases between. The CDR3 totals 13 residues. CDR1 is LNHDA, CDR2 SQIVND, per germline (reference sequence). CDR3 nucleotide sequence: TGTGCCAGTAGTATCCTGGGGGGGGTTGAAGCTTTCTTT. This gives the protein CASSILGGVEAFF.

The count of this clone is one. This chain connects TRBV5-1 to TRBJ2-1; weak D call: TRBD2 (6 bases). The germline V and J ends were trimmed by 4 bases and 8 bases, with 16 bases remaining between them. The CDR3 is 14 residues long. Germline CDR1 and CDR2: SGHRS and YFSETQ. CDR3: CASSQRDLRHEQFF. Here the CDR3 DNA reads TGCGCCAGCAGCCAACGGGACTTGCGGCATGAGCAGTTCTTC.

J is TRBJ1-4 and V is TRBV28; a possible D gene is TRBD1 (6 bases). Germline assignment: CDR1 MDHEN and CDR2 SYDVKM. V lost 1 base to trimming and J lost 10 bases, with 13 bases between them. The CDR3 loop spans 14 amino acids. The CDR3 nucleotides are TGTGCCAGCAGTTTATCCCGGACAGTTGGAAAACTGTTTTTT. Protein product: CASSLSRTVGKLFF. Using reference TRBV28 and TRBJ1-4 for the parts outside the CDR3, the full variable domain is DVKVTQSSRYLVKRTGEKVFLECVQDMDHENMFWYRQDPGLGLRLIYFSYDVKMKEKGDIPEGYSVSREKKERFSLILESASTNQTSMYLCASSLSRTVGKLFFGSGTQLSVL.

The genes are TRBV19 and TRBJ1-3, with TRBD1 as a possible D gene (6 bases). The germline V gene has CDR1 LNHDA and CDR2 SQIVND (reference sequence). The CDR3 extends over 14 amino acids. Trimming removed 8 bases at V and 0 bases at J, with 11 bases between. CDR3 DNA sequence: TGTGCCAGTTCCGACAGGTTCTCTGGAAACACCATATATTTT. Its protein product is CASSDRFSGNTIYF.

The genes are TRBV7-2 and TRBJ2-1, with 7 nucleotides matching TRBD1. This CDR3 contains 17 residues. Germline-derived CDR1 and CDR2 are SGHTA and FQGNSA. V was pared by 4 bases and J by 3 bases, with 12 bases of the junction left unmatched. CDR3 loop: CASSSPGDRQYYNEQFF. Here the CDR3 DNA reads TGTGCCAGCAGCTCACCCGGGGACAGACAATACTACAATGAGCAGTTCTTC.

The CDR3 nucleotides are TGTGCCAGCAGCTCGCCGGGGATGAACACTGAAGCTTTCTTT. Amino acids: CASSSPGMNTEAFF. The chain couples TRBV5-4 to TRBJ1-1; D gene ambiguous. Looked up from germline, CDR1 is SGHNT and CDR2 is YYREEE (reference sequence). The CDR3 length is 14 residues. Trimming took 3 bases from V and 0 from J, leaving 9 bases between them.

CDR3: CASSRDQGPRTDTQYF. The CDR3 nucleotides read TGTGCCAGCAGTCGAGATCAGGGGCCCCGCACAGATACGCAGTATTTT. The chain employs TRBV14 and TRBJ2-3; tentatively, D is TRBD1 (6 bases). The CDR3 length is 16 residues. Per germline, CDR1 SGHDN and CDR2 FVKESK. Deletions cut 6 bases from V and 1 base from J, with 17 bases between.

The chain joins TRBV29-1 to TRBJ2-7; D is uncertain. V gave up 4 bases and J gave up 3 bases, with 10 bases separating them. The length of the CDR3 is 12 residues. Germline V gene lookup returns CDR1 SQVTM and CDR2 ANQGSEA. CDR3 amino acids: CSVAVGVYEQYF. CDR3 DNA: TGCAGCGTTGCCGTGGGCGTCTACGAGCAGTACTTC.

This chain connects TRBV3-1 (or the pseudogene TRBV3-2) to TRBJ1-3, with D unclear. This CDR3 contains 15 residues. Germline CDR1 reads LGHDT; CDR2 reads YNNKEL (reference sequence). V lost 1 base to trimming and J lost 0 bases, with 7 bases between them. The CDR3 nucleotides read TGTGCCAGCAGCCAAGTGGCAGTCTCTGGAAACACCATATATTTT. The encoded protein is CASSQVAVSGNTIYF.

The gene calls are TRBV4-2 and TRBJ2-5; 13 positions match TRBD2. This CDR3 contains 16 residues. The V gene end was trimmed by 4 bases and the J gene end by 2 bases; junction bases not matched to a gene: 4. Germline V CDR1 and CDR2: LGHNA, YNFKEQ. The CDR3 DNA is TGTGCCAGCAGCCCGGGACTAGCGGGGCCGCAAGAGACCCAGTACTTC. This encodes CASSPGLAGPQETQYF.

This clone was detected only once. J is TRBJ2-5 and V is TRBV10-3, with 7 nucleotides matching TRBD2. Trimming at V came to 4 bases and at J to 4 bases, leaving 12 bases not matched to a gene. CDR3 length equals 16 residues. CDR1 and CDR2 (germline): ENHRY, SYGVKD. DNA of the CDR3: TGTGCCATCAGTGGAAGCGGGCTCGGGGGGAGAGAGACCCAGTACTTC. It yields the protein CAISGSGLGGRETQYF.

The chain is built from TRBV7-8 and TRBJ2-5, with TRBD2 as a possible D gene (5 bases). The CDR3 contains 13 residues. With 5 bases removed from V and 4 bases from J, the gap between germline ends came to 11 bases. The germline V gene encodes CDR1 SGHVS and CDR2 FQNEAQ. The CDR3: CASSTLARETQYF. In DNA form, the CDR3 reads TGTGCCAGCAGCACCCTAGCCCGAGAGACCCAGTACTTC.

The gene calls are TRBV10-3 and TRBJ1-6; 7 nucleotides agree with TRBD1. In germline, CDR1 is ENHRY, CDR2 SYGVKD. There are 13 residues in the CDR3. The J segment lost 6 bases and the V segment lost 10 bases, leaving 6 bases of the junction unmatched. CDR3 DNA: TGTGCCACCTCCAGGGACAGTAATTCACCCCTCCACTTT. Encoded protein: CATSRDSNSPLHF.

Details on this clone: Other DNA variants within this sample encode the same CDR3. This sequence joins TRBV6-1 and TRBJ2-5; 12 bases map to TRBD2. The CDR3 length is 15 residues. V shed 2 bases, J shed 2 bases, and the junction held 0 bases outside the gene matches. Germline CDR1 is MNHNS and CDR2 is SASEGT. CDR3 sequence: CASSELAGGQETQYF. The CDR3 nucleotides read TGTGCCAGCAGTGAACTAGCGGGGGGGCAAGAGACCCAGTACTTC.

The chain has TRBV4-2 and TRBJ2-1; the D is unclear. The V end was cut by 1 base, the J end by 7 bases, with 14 bases between. Germline lookup yields CDR1 LGHNA and CDR2 YNFKEQ. The CDR3 consists of 15 residues. The CDR3 is CASSQVSGPINEQFF. The CDR3 nucleotides are TGTGCCAGCAGCCAAGTGTCGGGTCCCATAAATGAGCAGTTCTTC.

The gene calls are TRBV29-1 and TRBJ1-1, with D possibly TRBD1 on 6 matching bases. The CDR3 is 11 residues long. Germline V gives CDR1 SQVTM, CDR2 ANQGSEA. CDR3 bases: TGCAGAGGGGGGGACCCGGGTGAAGCTTTCTTT. Amino acid sequence: CRGGDPGEAFF.

A few counts support this clone. The V gene is TRBV19, the J gene TRBJ1-5; 9 bases line up with TRBD1. With 5 bases clipped from V and 6 bases from J, the junction kept 5 bases outside the gene matches. The CDR3 has 14 residues. The germline V gene has CDR1 LNHDA and CDR2 SQIVND (reference sequence). The CDR3 reads CASSATGGGQPQHF. CDR3 in DNA: TGTGCCAGTAGTGCCACAGGGGGCGGTCAGCCCCAGCATTTT.

The chain carries TRBV5-1 and TRBJ2-1; D is perhaps TRBD2 (5 bases). This CDR3 has 17 residues. Germline CDR1 and CDR2: SGHRS and YFSETQ. The V end lost 5 bases, the J end lost 0 bases, and 18 bases lay between the germline ends. This chain's CDR3 is CASRDGLIVSSYNEQFF. CDR3 DNA: TGCGCCAGCAGGGACGGACTGATCGTTAGCTCCTACAATGAGCAGTTCTTC.

The chain couples TRBV6-5 to TRBJ2-7, with 7 positions matching TRBD2. From germline, CDR1 is MNHEY and CDR2 SVGAGI. The CDR3 runs to 14 residues. The V gene end was trimmed by 5 bases and the J gene end by 6 bases; junction bases not matched to a gene: 10. Here the CDR3 reads CASSQAAGVGEQYF. In nucleotides, the CDR3 is TGTGCCAGCAGTCAGGCGGCGGGAGTCGGCGAGCAGTACTTC.

The table lists this clone with a few counts. The rearrangement uses TRBV6-5 and TRBJ1-1; TRBD1 aligns across 7 bases. Germline V gives CDR1 MNHEY, CDR2 SVGAGI. The CDR3 is made up of 13 amino acids. The junction had 8 bases not matched to a gene; V was cut back by 8 bases and J by 5 bases. The CDR3 DNA is TGTGCCAGCGCCTACAGGGGAGAAACTGAAGCTTTCTTT. This encodes CASAYRGETEAFF.